The T cell receptor (beta chain) described here comes from a study of blood T cells in healthy people across ages. Turning to the study itself: Every two T cells gave about one barcoded beta molecule via template switching.

The table lists this clonotype with a few counts. The use of a sample-barcoded 5' primer and a J-beta primer mix characterized a second PCR of roughly 6 to 11 cycles. Each cDNA molecule was tagged by a template-switch adaptor that had 12 random nucleotides. Every sample returned 2.5 million or more CDR3-containing paired-end reads. TCRdb re-analysed the 5' RACE reads in MiXCR, keeping a single row per CDR3 protein. The sample yields approximately 780,000 distinct CDR3 sequences, around a quarter seen once. There are 13 residues in the CDR3. The V gene end was trimmed by 6 bases and the J gene end by 8 bases; junction bases not matched to a gene: 6. These data were also filed under a second study, of T cells of mothers and their children. This second study notes: Samples were provided by three healthy Caucasian mothers and their six children.

The source of this sequence is a boy under 18 in good health. Input material: blood. The chain combines TRBV12-3 or TRBV12-4 with TRBJ1-5; 8 nucleotides line up with TRBD1. The CDR3 DNA sequence: TGTGCCAGCAGAAAGACAGGGGAGGAGCCCCAGCATTTT. Residues: CASRKTGEEPQHF.